A single sample gave rise to the 21 T cell receptor beta chains below, sequenced in a study of blood T cell repertoires in COVID-19. TCRdb's copy holds only in-frame clones and misses some; the assay was immunoSEQ multiplex PCR. The table has roughly 520,000 clones, 88% seen once. The material sequenced was PBMCs or T cells enriched from blood (not recorded which). The receptor set was obtained from a woman aged 35 to 49 who had recovered from COVID-19.

This clone turned up a few times. The chain combines TRBV30 with TRBJ1-2; D is ambiguous. Germline V gives CDR1 GTSNPN, CDR2 SVGIG (reference sequence). V was cut by 0 bases and J by 8 bases, with 7 bases left in between. This CDR3 is built from 11 residues. The CDR3 nucleotides are TGTGCCTGGAGTGTTGTCCAGGGCTACACCTTC. Encoded protein: CAWSVVQGYTF. The full variable domain, rest sourced from reference TRBV30 and TRBJ1-2, is SQTIHQWPATLVQPVGSPLSLECTVEGTSNPNLYWYRQAAGRGLQLLFYSVGIGQISSEVPQNLSASRPQDRQFILSSKKLLLSDSGFYLCAWSVVQGYTFGSGTRLTVV.

This CDR3 is CASSTRGTTGELFF. The CDR3, as DNA: TGTGCCAGCTCCACCAGGGGAACGACCGGGGAGCTGTTTTTT. The rearrangement uses TRBV9 and TRBJ2-2, with D perhaps matching TRBD1 (6 bases). The germline V gene encodes CDR1 SGDLS and CDR2 YYNGEE. Trimming left V 7 bases short and J 5 bases short, with 15 bases between. There are 14 residues in the CDR3.

The chain uses TRBV2 and TRBJ2-3, with 11 bases lining up with TRBD2. The CDR3 runs to 19 residues. The V gene's germline CDR1 is SNHLY and CDR2 FYNNEI. V was pared by 2 bases and J by 2 bases, with 12 bases of the junction left unmatched. CDR3 in DNA: TGTGCCAGCAGTGAACGGGGTAGCGGGAGGGACGGGTACACAGATACGCAGTATTTT. Translated, it gives CASSERGSGRDGYTDTQYF.

The chain combines TRBV13 with TRBJ1-1; a possible D gene is TRBD1 (5 bases). The germline CDR1 and CDR2 sequences are PRHDT and FYEKMQ (reference sequence). Between the trimmed V and J ends, which lost 2 bases and 0 bases, there was a span of 10 bases. CDR3 length: 15 amino acids. The CDR3 nucleotides are TGTGCCAGCAGCTTACGGGGGGATCTGAACACTGAAGCTTTCTTT. Encoded protein: CASSLRGDLNTEAFF. Full variable domain (outside the CDR3, taken from reference TRBV13 and TRBJ1-1): AAGVIQSPRHLIKEKRETATLKCYPIPRHDTVYWYQQGPGQDPQFLISFYEKMQSDKGSIPDRFSAQQFSDYHSELNMSSLELGDSALYFCASSLRGDLNTEAFFGQGTRLTVV.

V usage is TRBV19 and J usage is TRBJ2-4, with D possibly matching TRBD1 (6 bases). Germline V gene data show CDR1 as LNHDA and CDR2 as SQIVND (reference sequence). With 4 bases removed from V and 15 bases from J, the gap between germline ends came to 13 bases. The CDR3 is 11 residues long. The CDR3: CASSNGGPRYF. CDR3 nucleotide sequence: TGTGCCAGTAGTAATGGGGGCCCAAGGTACTTC.

V is TRBV7-8 and J is TRBJ2-2, with D unclear. The germline V gene has CDR1 SGHVS and CDR2 FQNEAQ. V lost 5 bases to trimming and J lost 10 bases, with 11 bases between them. The CDR3 sequence is 12 residues long. The CDR3: CASSPFSAELFF. CDR3 DNA: TGTGCCAGCAGCCCTTTCAGTGCGGAGCTGTTTTTT.

The chain combines TRBV19 with TRBJ1-2; D is perhaps TRBD1 (6 bases). Trimming removed 3 bases from V and 5 bases from J, with 16 bases in between. The germline CDR1 and CDR2 sequences are LNHDA and SQIVND (reference sequence). The CDR3 runs 15 residues. The CDR3 nucleotides read TGTGCCAGTAGTATGGAAGACAGGCCTAGGTATGGCTACACCTTC. Translation: CASSMEDRPRYGYTF.

This rearrangement joins TRBV7-8 to TRBJ2-7; tentatively, D is TRBD1 (6 bases). Between the trimmed V and J ends, which lost 2 bases and 4 bases, there was a span of 18 bases. Per germline, CDR1 SGHVS and CDR2 FQNEAQ. This CDR3 spans 16 amino acids. The chain's CDR3 is CASSLSRQVRGYEQYF. CDR3 coding DNA: TGTGCCAGCAGCTTATCTCGACAGGTTCGGGGATACGAGCAGTACTTC.

The gene calls are TRBV4-3 and TRBJ1-2; D might be TRBD1 (6 bases). Germline-derived CDR1 and CDR2 are LGHNA and YSLEER. The CDR3 has 13 residues. Trimming shortened V by 4 bases and J by 7 bases, and 13 bases separated the two germline ends. The CDR3 region is CASSPRAGAGYTF. CDR3 DNA: TGCGCCAGCAGCCCCCGGGCAGGGGCTGGCTACACCTTC.

This chain links TRBV6-5 with TRBJ1-4, with a tentative D call TRBD1 (6 bases). CDR1 and CDR2 from the germline V gene are MNHEY and SVGAGI. V lost 3 bases, J lost 8 bases, and 13 bases lay in between. The CDR3 is made up of 14 amino acids. CDR3 DNA sequence: TGTGCCAGCAGTTATAGGGGGGGAAGGGAAAAACTGTTTTTT. Protein product: CASSYRGGREKLFF.

J is TRBJ1-1 and V is TRBV7-8, with D perhaps TRBD1 (5 bases). V gave up 5 bases and J gave up 8 bases, with 18 bases separating them. Germline loops: CDR1 SGHVS, CDR2 FQNEAQ. The CDR3 runs 14 residues. CDR3 in DNA: TGTGCCAGCAGCCCGACCGGGGGACCGTCGGAAGCTTTCTTT. Translated, it gives CASSPTGGPSEAFF.

The rearrangement links TRBV3-1 (or the pseudogene TRBV3-2) to TRBJ2-5; TRBD2 matches 7 bases. The CDR3 has 14 residues. V dropped 4 bases and J dropped 2; count of bases not matched to a gene: 4. Germline V CDR1 and CDR2: LGHDT, YNNKEL (reference sequence). The CDR3 reads CASSRSGYQETQYF. CDR3 nucleotides: TGTGCCAGCAGCCGTAGCGGGTATCAAGAGACCCAGTACTTC.

This chain connects TRBV11-3 to TRBJ2-5; TRBD2 might be the D (5 bases). This CDR3 spans 14 amino acids. The germline V gene encodes CDR1 SGHNT and CDR2 YENEEA. V was trimmed by 1 base and J by 5 bases, leaving 11 bases between them. CDR3 in DNA: TGTGCCAGCAGCTTAGTCGGGTCGGGGGAGACCCAGTACTTC. Its protein is CASSLVGSGETQYF.

The genes are TRBV6-5 and TRBJ2-7; 10 positions match TRBD1. V shed 2 bases and J 6 bases; nucleotides not matched to a gene: 7. This CDR3 is 15 amino acids long. Germline loops: CDR1 MNHEY, CDR2 SVGAGI. CDR3 sequence: CASSYGGQGTGEQYF. The CDR3 DNA is TGTGCCAGCAGTTACGGGGGACAGGGGACGGGCGAGCAGTACTTC.

About this clone itself: One end of the junction does not line up with germline, which may come from a read error. The chain carries TRBV7-7 and TRBJ2-7, with TRBD1 matching over 8 bases. The CDR3 covers 15 residues. Germline CDR1 is SSHAT and CDR2 is FNYEAQ (reference sequence). The chain's CDR3 is CASSRGQGEAYEQYF. In nucleotides, the CDR3 is TGTGCTAGCAGCCGCGGACAGGGTGAGGCCTACGAGCAGTACTTC.

The rearrangement uses TRBV24-1 and TRBJ2-1; possibly TRBD2 for D (6 bases). The CDR3 is 16 residues long. The germline CDR1 and CDR2 sequences are KGHDR and SFDVKD. Trimming pared 4 bases from V and 3 bases from J, leaving 15 bases between. As DNA, the CDR3 is TGTGCCACCAGTGACCAGACCGGGGAGGACTACAATGAGCAGTTCTTC. Amino acid sequence: CATSDQTGEDYNEQFF.

The chain has TRBV6-2 or TRBV6-3 and TRBJ2-2; 10 bases map to TRBD2. V was clipped by 2 bases and J by 4 bases; unmatched bases: 10. Germline CDR1 and CDR2: MNHEY and SVGEGT. The CDR3 runs 18 residues. The CDR3 sequence is CASSYPPGLAVSTGELFF. Here the CDR3 DNA reads TGTGCCAGCAGTTACCCCCCCGGACTAGCGGTTTCCACCGGGGAGCTGTTTTTT.

The CDR3 region is CASSLEVSRQGLETQYF. Written as DNA, the CDR3 is TGTGCCAGCAGCTTAGAGGTGTCGAGACAGGGCTTAGAGACCCAGTACTTC. The chain carries TRBV11-2 and TRBJ2-5, with 7 positions matching TRBD1. The CDR3 sequence is 17 residues long. The germline V gene encodes CDR1 SGHAT and CDR2 FQNNGV. Unmatched junction bases numbered 11, after V lost 0 bases and J lost 4 bases. The full variable domain, completed using reference TRBV11-2 and TRBJ2-5, is EAGVAQSPRYKIIEKRQSVAFWCNPISGHATLYWYQQILGQGPKLLIQFQNNGVVDDSQLPKDRFSAERLKGVDSTLKIQPAKLEDSAVYLCASSLEVSRQGLETQYFGPGTRLLVL.

This clone was counted between two and nine times. The rearrangement links TRBV7-9 to TRBJ1-1; no firm D call. V dropped 5 bases and J dropped 7 bases, with 11 bases sitting between them. The CDR3 is 12 residues long. Germline V gene sequence: CDR1 SEHNR, CDR2 FQNEAQ (reference sequence). In DNA form, the CDR3 reads TGTGCCAGCAGCCATGGGCCTAATGAAGCTTTCTTT. This sequence encodes CASSHGPNEAFF.

This sequence joins TRBV18 and TRBJ2-7; 12 bases agree with TRBD2. CDR1 is KGHSH, CDR2 LQKENI, per germline. The J segment lost 3 bases and the V segment lost 0 bases, leaving 0 bases of the junction unmatched. The CDR3 has 15 amino acids. The CDR3 is CASSPPTSGSYEQYF. The DNA of the CDR3 is TGTGCCAGCTCACCACCGACTAGCGGGAGCTACGAGCAGTACTTC.

The chain combines TRBV19 with TRBJ1-1, with D tentatively TRBD1 (5 bases). Germline CDR1 is LNHDA and CDR2 is SQIVND (reference sequence). This CDR3 has 15 residues. V lost 6 bases and J lost 2, with 16 bases in between. The CDR3 DNA is TGTGCCAGTAGGCCTTATAGGCAGGGAAACACTGAAGCTTTCTTT. This sequence encodes CASRPYRQGNTEAFF.